These 18 T cell receptor beta chains were sequenced from one sample in a study of technical replicates of blood from a handful of donors. Data came from immunoSEQ multiplex PCR; TCRdb stores just in-frame clones and leaves some out. This table holds roughly 79,000 clones, more than 85% found once. The sequenced sample consisted of T cells isolated from PBMCs. These TCRs come from a human donor in good health.

The CDR3 region is CAISPKREKDNEQFF. CDR3 DNA: TGTGCCATCAGTCCCAAGCGGGAGAAGGACAATGAGCAGTTCTTC. This chain uses TRBV10-3 with TRBJ2-1; TRBD2 matches 8 bases. V trimming: 5 bases; J trimming: 5 bases; junction bases outside the gene matches: 8. CDR1 is ENHRY, CDR2 SYGVKD, per germline. This CDR3 region has 15 residues.

The chain combines TRBV28 with TRBJ2-7, with D perhaps matching TRBD2 (6 bases). Trimming shortened V by 1 base and J by 6 bases, and 10 bases separated the two germline ends. Germline V lookup: CDR1 MDHEN, CDR2 SYDVKM. CDR3 size: 13 residues. DNA for the CDR3: TGTGCCAGCAGTTTATCGGGAGAGCGCGAGCAGTACTTC. It encodes CASSLSGEREQYF.

The chain links TRBV4-2 to TRBJ2-1; 10 bases agree with TRBD2. Looked up from germline, CDR1 is LGHNA and CDR2 is YNFKEQ. This CDR3 comprises 16 residues. Trimming cost V 4 bases and J 1 base; bases outside gene matches: 4. The CDR3 here is CASSPYSGRSYNEQFF. The CDR3 DNA reads as TGTGCCAGCAGCCCGTATAGCGGGAGGTCCTACAATGAGCAGTTCTTC.

V gene TRBV4-2 combines with J gene TRBJ2-7; D is possibly TRBD1 (6 bases). CDR1 and CDR2 from the germline V gene are LGHNA and YNFKEQ. The CDR3 is 14 residues long. The V and J ends lost 4 bases and 0 bases respectively, with 10 bases between them. The CDR3 coding sequence is TGTGCCAGCAGCCCAGGACAGAGCTCCTACGAGCAGTACTTC. This codes for CASSPGQSSYEQYF.

V is TRBV7-2 and J is TRBJ2-7; tentative D call: TRBD1 (5 bases). The germline V and J ends were trimmed by 4 bases and 5 bases, with 18 bases remaining between them. Germline V gene data show CDR1 as SGHTA and CDR2 as FQGNSA. The CDR3 has 15 amino acids. The CDR3 loop reads CASSWLDINLHEQYF. The CDR3 bases are TGTGCCAGCAGCTGGCTGGACATTAATTTACACGAGCAGTACTTC.

V usage is TRBV2 and J usage is TRBJ1-2, with a tentative D call TRBD1 (6 bases). V lost 3 bases and J 8 bases, leaving 19 bases between the germline ends. The CDR3 extends over 15 amino acids. Germline lookup yields CDR1 SNHLY and CDR2 FYNNEI. The CDR3 DNA reads as TGTGCCAGCAGTGAGTTGGACAGCCATCCCGGAGGCTACACCTTC. As protein: CASSELDSHPGGYTF.

The genes are TRBV28 and TRBJ1-1, with TRBD1 matching 12 bases. CDR1 is MDHEN, CDR2 SYDVKM, per germline. This CDR3 contains 16 residues. V trimming: 6 bases; J trimming: 2 bases; junction bases outside the gene matches: 7. The CDR3: CASRGTGGDPNTEAFF. In nucleotides, the CDR3 is TGTGCCAGCAGGGGGACAGGGGGCGACCCAAACACTGAAGCTTTCTTT.

This chain joins TRBV6-5 and TRBJ1-1; D unclear. The CDR3 is 15 amino acids. Trimming shortened V by 0 bases and J by 4 bases, and 12 bases separated the two germline ends. The germline CDR1 and CDR2 sequences are MNHEY and SVGAGI. CDR3 sequence (DNA): TGTGCCAGCAGTTACTCGAAGGCGGGAAGCACTGAAGCTTTCTTT. As protein: CASSYSKAGSTEAFF.

The chain employs TRBV28 and TRBJ2-3, with a possible D match to TRBD2 (5 bases). The germline CDR1 and CDR2 sequences are MDHEN and SYDVKM. The CDR3 extends over 13 amino acids. V was cut by 5 bases and J by 4 bases, with 10 bases left in between. The CDR3 sequence is CASSITSADTQYF. CDR3 coding DNA: TGTGCCAGCAGTATAACTAGTGCAGATACGCAGTATTTT.

This clone appeared a single time. The V and J genes are TRBV7-8 and TRBJ2-5, with 7 bases that match TRBD2. V was clipped by 5 bases and J by 5 bases; unmatched bases: 8. The length of the CDR3 is 14 residues. The V gene's germline CDR1 is SGHVS and CDR2 FQNEAQ. CDR3 bases: TGTGCCAGCAGCCCACAGACTAGCAGGGAGACCCAGTACTTC. It encodes CASSPQTSRETQYF.

The chain carries TRBV19 and TRBJ2-1, with D possibly being TRBD1 (6 bases). Between the trimmed V and J ends, which lost 5 bases and 2 bases, there was a span of 19 bases. Germline CDR1 is LNHDA and CDR2 is SQIVND (reference sequence). The CDR3 runs to 17 residues. The CDR3 DNA reads TGTGCCAGTAGTCTGATTTTAGGTCGGGACACCTACAATGAGCAGTTCTTC. Its translation is CASSLILGRDTYNEQFF.

In its sample, this clone was seen once. The rearrangement links TRBV9 to TRBJ2-5; perhaps TRBD2 as D (5 bases). V lost 0 bases and J lost 4, with 16 bases in between. The germline CDR1 and CDR2 sequences are SGDLS and YYNGEE. The CDR3 totals 16 residues. The CDR3 protein is CASSVDARRGLETQYF. In DNA form, the CDR3 reads TGTGCCAGCAGCGTAGATGCCAGGAGAGGGTTAGAGACCCAGTACTTC. The full variable domain, its missing parts supplied by reference TRBV9 and TRBJ2-5, is DSGVTQTPKHLITATGQRVTLRCSPRSGDLSVYWYQQSLDQGLQFLIQYYNGEERAKGNILERFSAQQFPDLHSELNLSSLELGDSALYFCASSVDARRGLETQYFGPGTRLLVL.

The chain uses TRBV7-9 and TRBJ2-3, with 7 bases that match TRBD2. The CDR3 is 15 amino acids. With V trimmed by 1 base and J by 2 bases, 3 bases remained unmatched. Germline assignment: CDR1 SEHNR and CDR2 FQNEAQ (reference sequence). The CDR3 protein is CASSLGLASTDTQYF. The CDR3 DNA reads TGTGCCAGCAGCTTAGGACTAGCATCCACAGATACGCAGTATTTT.

This chain uses TRBV7-9 with TRBJ2-4; D gene ambiguous. Germline V gene data show CDR1 as SEHNR and CDR2 as FQNEAQ (reference sequence). Trimming cost V 2 bases and J 9 bases, with 8 bases left between them. CDR3 size: 12 residues. CDR3 sequence reads: CASSLHIGIQYF. The CDR3 DNA reads as TGTGCCAGCAGCTTACATATCGGCATTCAGTACTTC.

The chain carries TRBV6-5 and TRBJ1-5; D possibly corresponds to TRBD1 (6 bases). Per the germline V gene, CDR1 is MNHEY and CDR2 is SVGAGI. The CDR3 runs to 14 residues. Trimming pared 6 bases from V and 3 bases from J, leaving 12 bases between. CDR3 protein: CASSPRDTNQPQHF. The CDR3 nucleotides are TGTGCCAGCAGCCCCCGGGACACCAATCAGCCCCAGCATTTT.

The rearrangement links TRBV5-6 to TRBJ1-2; 10 bases are shared with TRBD1. With 2 bases clipped from V and 0 bases from J, the junction kept 4 bases outside the gene matches. The length of the CDR3 is 16 residues. Germline values: CDR1 SGHDT, CDR2 YYEEEE. The CDR3: CASSFGTGVTNYGYTF. The DNA for the CDR3 is TGTGCCAGCAGCTTTGGGACAGGGGTCACTAACTATGGCTACACCTTC.

The chain joins TRBV5-4 to TRBJ2-1; 8 bases align to TRBD2. The J segment lost 5 bases and the V segment lost 1 base, leaving 2 bases of the junction unmatched. Germline values: CDR1 SGHNT, CDR2 YYREEE (reference sequence). This CDR3 comprises 14 residues. CDR3 sequence (DNA): TGTGCCAGCAGCTTGACTAGCGGAAACAATGAGCAGTTCTTC. Amino acid sequence: CASSLTSGNNEQFF.

The rearrangement joins TRBV29-1 to TRBJ2-3; the D gene is possibly TRBD2 (5 bases). The V end was cut by 8 bases, the J end by 3 bases, with 12 bases between. The CDR3 has 12 amino acids. Germline-derived CDR1 and CDR2 are SQVTM and ANQGSEA. Here the CDR3 DNA reads TGCAGCCTGGAGGCCTTAACAGATACGCAGTATTTT. Translating gives CSLEALTDTQYF.